Following are 3 T cell receptor beta chains from one sample sequenced in a study of cytomegalovirus exposure and HLA in healthy donors. The PCR employed 60 Vbeta primers together with 13 Jbeta primers. Clones were read by immunoSEQ multiplex PCR, and TCRdb kept only the in-frame ones, dropping some. This sample has more than 100,000 clones, with about 74% found just once. Sequenced: PBMCs. The receptors originated from a woman aged 60-75 years in good health and CMV-seronegative.

This clone showed up just once. The V call is TRBV19, the J call TRBJ2-2, with TRBD2 identical over 7 bases. V was pared by 7 bases and J by 1 base, with 18 bases of the junction left unmatched. Per germline, CDR1 LNHDA and CDR2 SQIVND (reference sequence). This CDR3 region has 19 residues. CDR3 in DNA: TGTGCCAGTACCCACTCCCTGATAGTAGCGGGCTTGAACACCGGGGAGCTGTTTTTT. Translation: CASTHSLIVAGLNTGELFF.

V gene TRBV19 combines with J gene TRBJ2-5, with 7 positions matching TRBD2. The ends lost 9 bases at V and 4 bases at J; junction bases unmatched: 11. The CDR3 is made up of 14 amino acids. The germline gives CDR1 LNHDA, CDR2 SQIVND (reference sequence). For the CDR3, the DNA is TGTGCCAGCCGATCTCCCGGGGGGAGAGAGACCCAGTACTTC. This codes for CASRSPGGRETQYF.

The V call is TRBV9, the J call TRBJ1-6; possibly TRBD1 for D (6 bases). Trimming left V 4 bases short and J 10 bases short, with 9 bases between. This CDR3 comprises 12 residues. Per germline, CDR1 SGDLS and CDR2 YYNGEE. CDR3 amino acids: CASSRGGSPLHF. As DNA, the CDR3 is TGTGCCAGCAGCAGGGGGGGGTCACCCCTCCACTTT. Together with reference TRBV9 and TRBJ1-6, the CDR3 gives the full variable domain: DSGVTQTPKHLITATGQRVTLRCSPRSGDLSVYWYQQSLDQGLQFLIQYYNGEERAKGNILERFSAQQFPDLHSELNLSSLELGDSALYFCASSRGGSPLHFGNGTRLTVT.